This record covers a single T cell receptor (beta chain). This specimen belongs to a study of blood T cell repertoires in COVID-19. In the study overall: Sites in the United States, Italy and Spain provided acute and convalescent COVID-19 samples. PBMCs, B-cell-depleted T cells, or T cells provided the cDNA or gDNA that made up the material.

Sequencing used immunoSEQ multiplex PCR; TCRdb keeps in-frame clones, though not all of them. Among roughly 110,000 clones listed, 80% to 95% were seen once. Germline V gives CDR1 SGHNT, CDR2 YYREEE (reference sequence). V dropped 5 bases and J dropped 3 bases, with 14 bases sitting between them. The CDR3 runs 14 residues. The rearrangement links TRBV5-4 to TRBJ1-1, with D unclear. Sequenced input: peripheral blood. The clonotype was recovered from a woman in her thirties with acute or convalescent COVID-19. The CDR3 DNA is TGTGCCAGCAGTTGGTCTACAGCTGACACTGAAGCTTTCTTT. This gives the protein CASSWSTADTEAFF.